This T cell receptor (beta chain) is from a study of control samples from healthy donors and cancer patients (dated by TCRdb to 2020 to 2021). With regard to this clone: Its recognized antigen is unknown. Within one base of it there is no much larger clone, and no base qualities were kept.

Library method: the immunoSEQ multiplex PCR assay. Sourced from immuneACCESS, this table was stored by TCRdb with only in-frame sequences that have V and J called. A share of the clones is absent; for the studies checked, an unresolved V gene accounts for under half, and the remainder has no known explanation. The sample yields about 77,000 clones; 80% to 95% were counted once. The leading ten clones occupy 5.5% to 6.5% of the sample. Its CDR3 holds 14 amino acids, cysteine through phenylalanine. Only the CDR3 portion is preserved as DNA: 42 bases, with reading frame beginning at the first base. Relative to germline, V is missing 0 bases and J is missing 5 bases, with 3 bases of the junction outside any gene match. The CDR1 and CDR2 encoded by the germline V gene are KGHSH and LQKENI.

This receptor chain uses TRBV18 and TRBJ2-7, and 8 junction bases match TRBD1. This sequence was found in a woman aged 55-75 years in good health. The sequenced sample was blood. The CDR3: CASSPPDRVNEQYF. In nucleotides, the sequence is TGTGCCAGCTCACCACCGGACAGGGTAAACGAGCAGTACTTC.